A selection of T cell receptor beta chains follows, all from one sample in a study of T cell changes during pregnancy in multiple sclerosis. The method was immunoSEQ multiplex PCR; TCRdb's version includes in-frame clones alone and lacks a portion of them. The data show about 70,000 clones, about 91% seen once. The specimen was peripheral blood, collected in the first trimester of pregnancy. The receptors were sampled from a female donor with multiple sclerosis, enrolled in a pregnancy study. The CDR3 runs from the conserved cysteine through the conserved F or W. Not every row has a clone size; where given, it reads once, few, many or a size class.

clone size	V gene	CDR3 protein
NA	TRBV4-2	CASSLNRQGGYGYTF
NA	TRBV29-1	CSAEANRVTDTQYF
NA	TRBV7-2	CASSPPGLDTQYF
NA	TRBV6-1	CASTKTSGKWNEQFF
NA	TRBV5-1	CASSLGDRRIGNTIYF
once	TRBV7-8	CASSLVDRGSYGYTF
NA	TRBV6-4	CASSAETSGNEQFF
NA	TRBV5-1	CASPSREVSGGDSGNTIYF
NA	TRBV11-3	CASSLDPRQGWGLNEKLFF
NA	TRBV5-1	CASSLLGRGPGELFF
once	TRBV5-1	CASSLGDRAGEGQQFF
NA	TRBV15	CATSLTNRGRNTIYF
NA	TRBV13	CASSSRAGEGTEAFF
NA	TRBV27	CASSSLAGNEQFF
NA	TRBV29-1	CSVEIVNYGYTF
NA	TRBV5-1	CASSLRTGPQLNYGYTF
NA	TRBV30	CAGEGGGEQFF
NA	TRBV9	CASSAQVGANTGELFF